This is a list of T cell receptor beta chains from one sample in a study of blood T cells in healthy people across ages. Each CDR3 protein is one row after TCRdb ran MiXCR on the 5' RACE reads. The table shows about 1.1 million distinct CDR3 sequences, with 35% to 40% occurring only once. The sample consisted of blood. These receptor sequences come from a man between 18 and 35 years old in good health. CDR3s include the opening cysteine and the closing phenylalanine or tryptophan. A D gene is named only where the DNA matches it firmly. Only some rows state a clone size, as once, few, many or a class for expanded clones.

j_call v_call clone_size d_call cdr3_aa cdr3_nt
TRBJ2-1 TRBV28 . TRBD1 CASTGRDRVCNEQFF TGTGCCAGCACGGGAAGGGACAGGGTTTGCAATGAGCAGTTCTTC
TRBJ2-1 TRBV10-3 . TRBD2 CAVSGGPYNEQFF TGTGCCGTCAGCGGGGGTCCTTACAATGAGCAGTTCTTC
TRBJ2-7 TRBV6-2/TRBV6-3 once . CASSYEREVNSYNEQYF TGTGCCAGCAGTTACGAGAGGGAGGTCAACTCCTACAATGAGCAGTACTTC
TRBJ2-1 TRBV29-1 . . CSHRTYNEQFF TGCAGCCACCGAACCTACAATGAGCAGTTCTTC
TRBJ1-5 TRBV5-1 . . CASSMMPNQPQHF TGCGCCAGCAGCATGATGCCCAATCAGCCCCAGCATTTT
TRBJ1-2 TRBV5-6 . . CASSFVRTNYGYTF TGTGCCAGCAGCTTTGTACGGACGAACTATGGCTACACCTTC
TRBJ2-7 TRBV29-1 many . CSVEVNDYEQYF TGCAGCGTTGAAGTCAACGACTACGAGCAGTACTTC
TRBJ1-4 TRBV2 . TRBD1 CASSEQGARGEKLFF TGTGCCAGCAGCGAACAGGGGGCGCGTGGTGAAAAACTGTTTTTT
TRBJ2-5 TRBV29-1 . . CSVGSVQETQYF TGCAGCGTTGGCTCCGTCCAAGAGACCCAGTACTTC
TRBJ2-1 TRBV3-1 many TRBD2 CASSQDMRGGSYNEQFF TGTGCCAGCAGCCAAGATATGCGGGGGGGCTCCTACAATGAGCAGTTCTTC
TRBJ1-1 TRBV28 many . CASSSANTEAFF TGTGCCAGCAGCTCCGCAAACACTGAAGCTTTCTTT
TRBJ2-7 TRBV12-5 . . CATQGSGLYNEQYF TGTGCTACCCAGGGTTCCGGGCTTTACAATGAGCAGTACTTC
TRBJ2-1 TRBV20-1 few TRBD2 CSASPSSGGYNEQFF TGCAGTGCCAGCCCCTCTAGCGGGGGATACAATGAGCAGTTCTTC
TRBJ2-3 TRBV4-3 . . CASSQVQGIADTQYF TGCGCCAGCAGCCAAGTCCAGGGAATCGCAGATACGCAGTATTTT
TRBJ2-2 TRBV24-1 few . CATSDLPGAGELFF TGTGCCACCAGTGATTTACCAGGGGCCGGGGAGCTGTTTTTT
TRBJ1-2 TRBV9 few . CASSVVGTEQFGYGYTF TGTGCCAGCAGCGTAGTCGGGACCGAACAATTTGGGTATGGCTACACCTTC
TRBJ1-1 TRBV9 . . CASSVEGHITEAFF TGTGCCAGCAGCGTAGAGGGACATATCACTGAAGCTTTCTTT
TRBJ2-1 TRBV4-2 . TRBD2 CASSQDLMGGGAYYNEQFF TGTGCCAGCAGCCAAGATCTTATGGGGGGAGGGGCATATTACAATGAGCAGTTCTTC
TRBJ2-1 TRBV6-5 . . CASSYANGGGEQFF TGTGCCAGCAGTTACGCGAATGGGGGAGGTGAGCAGTTCTTC
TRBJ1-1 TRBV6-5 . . CASSYVVGHTEAFF TGTGCCAGCAGTTACGTGGTGGGTCACACTGAAGCTTTCTTT
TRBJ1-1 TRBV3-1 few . CASSQEGGSGAFF TGTGCCAGCAGCCAAGAGGGAGGGAGTGGGGCTTTCTTT
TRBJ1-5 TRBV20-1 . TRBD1 CSAWTGGEYLYGNQPQHF TGCAGTGCTTGGACAGGGGGCGAGTACTTATATGGCAATCAGCCCCAGCATTTT
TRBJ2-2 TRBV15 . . CATSRDGAANTGELFF TGTGCCACCAGCAGAGACGGAGCCGCGAACACCGGGGAGCTGTTTTTT
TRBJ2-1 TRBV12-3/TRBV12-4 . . CASSSSDSEQFF TGTGCCAGCAGTTCCTCAGACAGTGAGCAGTTCTTC
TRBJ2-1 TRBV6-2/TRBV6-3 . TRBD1 CASSRSKTGIPYNEQFF TGTGCCAGCAGCCGATCGAAGACAGGGATCCCTTACAATGAGCAGTTCTTC
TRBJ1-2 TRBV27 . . CASSLSRQSYGYTF TGTGCCAGCAGTTTATCGAGGCAGAGCTATGGCTACACCTTC
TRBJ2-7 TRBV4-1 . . CASSQEGPDSSYEQYF TGCGCCAGCAGCCAAGAAGGGCCGGATTCCTCCTACGAGCAGTACTTC
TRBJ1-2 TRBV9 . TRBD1 CASSVSGGVNYGYTF TGTGCCAGCAGCGTATCAGGGGGCGTAAACTATGGCTACACCTTC
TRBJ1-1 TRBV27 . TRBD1 CASTGNRGTFF TGTGCCAGCACTGGGAACAGGGGAACTTTCTTT
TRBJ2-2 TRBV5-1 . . CASSLADKNTGELFF TGCGCCAGCAGCTTGGCCGACAAGAACACCGGGGAGCTGTTTTTT
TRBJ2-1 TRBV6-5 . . CASSYSRVGEQFF TGTGCCAGCAGTTACTCGAGGGTGGGTGAGCAGTTCTTC
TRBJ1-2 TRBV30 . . CAIKRGQGYTF TGTGCGATCAAGCGGGGTCAGGGCTACACCTTC
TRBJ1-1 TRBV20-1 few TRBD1 CTAGQGNTEAFF TGCACCGCAGGACAGGGGAACACTGAAGCTTTCTTT
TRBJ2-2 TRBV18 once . CASSPFQGGNTGELFF TGTGCCAGCTCACCATTCCAGGGTGGTAACACCGGGGAGCTGTTTTTT
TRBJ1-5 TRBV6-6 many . CASSPGSQPQHF TGTGCCAGCAGCCCGGGGTCCCAGCCCCAGCATTTT
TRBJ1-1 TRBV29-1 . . CSVEDQRRNTEAFF TGCAGCGTTGAAGACCAACGGAGGAACACTGAAGCTTTCTTT
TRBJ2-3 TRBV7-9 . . CVSSLAHTDTQYF TGTGTCAGCAGCTTAGCGCACACAGATACGCAGTATTTT
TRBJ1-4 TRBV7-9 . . CASSPEGKREKLFF TGTGCCAGCAGCCCCGAGGGGAAAAGGGAAAAACTGTTTTTT
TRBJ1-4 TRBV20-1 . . CSIDQGSTNEKLFF TGCAGTATCGACCAGGGGAGCACTAATGAAAAACTGTTTTTT
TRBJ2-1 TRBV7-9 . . CASSLRRGIGSGNEQFF TGTGCCAGCAGCTTAAGGAGGGGTATCGGTTCAGGTAATGAGCAGTTCTTC
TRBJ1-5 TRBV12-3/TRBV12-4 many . CASSLGGGSQPQHF TGTGCCAGCAGTTTAGGGGGTGGGAGTCAGCCCCAGCATTTT
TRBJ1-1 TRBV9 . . CASSPARNLMNTEAFF TGTGCCAGCAGCCCCGCTCGCAATCTCATGAACACTGAAGCTTTCTTT
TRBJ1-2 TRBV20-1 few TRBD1 CSARIQGAHGYTF TGCAGTGCTAGAATACAGGGGGCGCATGGCTACACCTTC
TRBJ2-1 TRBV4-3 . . CASSSFSSEQFF TGCGCCAGCAGCTCCTTTAGCAGTGAGCAGTTCTTC
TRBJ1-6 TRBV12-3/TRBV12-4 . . CASTGSRGSPLHF TGTGCCAGCACGGGTTCTCGGGGTTCACCCCTCCACTTT
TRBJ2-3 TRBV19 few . CASRGVTQYF TGTGCCAGTAGGGGAGTTACGCAGTATTTT
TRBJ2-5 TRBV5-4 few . CASSLPQDNNEQYF TGTGCCAGCAGCTTGCCCCAGGACAATAATGAGCAGTACTTC
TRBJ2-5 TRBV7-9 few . CASSRSPGAFHEQETQYF TGTGCCAGCAGTCGTTCTCCGGGGGCCTTCCATGAACAAGAGACCCAGTACTTC
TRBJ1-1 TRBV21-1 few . CASSLRQGGSTEAFF TGTGCCAGCAGCCTAAGACAGGGAGGTAGCACTGAAGCTTTCTTT
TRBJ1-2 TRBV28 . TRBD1 CAWRTGPPNYGYTF TGTGCCTGGAGGACAGGGCCTCCTAACTATGGCTACACCTTC
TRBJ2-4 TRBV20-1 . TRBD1 CSARYYGQGTNIQYF TGCAGTGCTAGATATTACGGACAGGGCACAAACATTCAGTACTTC
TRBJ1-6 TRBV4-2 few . CASSQDGGLPFGNNSPLHF TGTGCCAGCAGCCAAGACGGGGGCTTACCATTCGGAAATAATTCACCCCTCCACTTT
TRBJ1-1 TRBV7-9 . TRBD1 CTSSNRGNNTEAFF TGTACCAGCAGCAACAGGGGGAACAACACTGAAGCTTTCTTT
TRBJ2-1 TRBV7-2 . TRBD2 CASSLLAGGFSNEQFF TGTGCCAGCAGCTTGCTAGCGGGGGGATTCAGCAATGAGCAGTTCTTC
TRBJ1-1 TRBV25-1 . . CASSEYQGRNTEAFF TGTGCCAGCAGTGAATATCAGGGGAGGAACACTGAAGCTTTCTTT
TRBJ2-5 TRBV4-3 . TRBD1 CASSQAGGATYQGTQYF TGCGCCAGCAGCCAAGCAGGGGGCGCGACGTACCAAGGGACCCAGTACTTC
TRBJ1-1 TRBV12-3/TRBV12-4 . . CASSARDPGNSEAFF TGTGCCAGCAGTGCCCGGGACCCCGGCAATTCTGAAGCTTTCTTT